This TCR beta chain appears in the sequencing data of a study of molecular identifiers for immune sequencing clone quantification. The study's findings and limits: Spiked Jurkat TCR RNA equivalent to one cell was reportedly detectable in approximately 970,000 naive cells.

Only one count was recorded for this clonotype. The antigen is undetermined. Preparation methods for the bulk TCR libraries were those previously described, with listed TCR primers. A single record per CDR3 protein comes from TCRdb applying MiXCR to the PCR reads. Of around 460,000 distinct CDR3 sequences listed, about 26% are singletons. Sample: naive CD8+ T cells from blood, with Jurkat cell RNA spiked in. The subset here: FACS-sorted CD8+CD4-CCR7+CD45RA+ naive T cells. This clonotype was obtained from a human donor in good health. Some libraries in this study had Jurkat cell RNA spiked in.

DNA for the CDR3: TGTGCCAGCAGTAAGGAGACTAGTACCATCTACGAGCAGTACTTC. Translating it yields CASSKETSTIYEQYF. This chain uses TRBV6-2 or TRBV6-3 with TRBJ2-7; D might be TRBD2 (6 bases). CDR1 MNHEY and CDR2 SVGEGT come from the germline V gene. The V end was cut by 5 bases, the J end by 3 bases, with 17 bases between. This CDR3 has 15 amino acids.